These 13 T cell receptor beta chains were all obtained from the same sample, sequenced in a study of T cells in tuberculosis. The method was immunoSEQ multiplex PCR; TCRdb's version includes in-frame clones alone and lacks a portion of them. The sample lists approximately 60,000 clones, about four fifths occurring once. After thawing and overnight rest, PBMC were stained with GMM-loaded CD1B tetramer, viability dye and anti-CD3 for sorting. C32 glucose monomycolate from Rhodococcus equi was loaded onto the CD1B tetramers. Sequenced sample: CD1b-GMM tetramer-negative cells sorted from PBMCs. Every receptor here comes from an adult woman with latent tuberculosis.

The chain carries TRBV6-5 and TRBJ2-2, with D unclear. The CDR3 is made up of 15 amino acids. The V gene's germline CDR1 is MNHEY and CDR2 SVGAGI. Between the trimmed V and J ends, which lost 8 bases and 6 bases, there was a span of 19 bases. This CDR3 reads CASGPLTPFPGELFF. The CDR3 DNA follows: TGTGCCAGCGGGCCCCTAACCCCTTTTCCCGGGGAGCTGTTTTTT.

This chain links TRBV5-1 with TRBJ1-2, with TRBD1 matching 7 bases. V was clipped by 0 bases and J by 4 bases; unmatched bases: 3. From germline, CDR1 is SGHRS and CDR2 YFSETQ. The CDR3 has 14 residues. CDR3 bases: TGCGCCAGCAGCTTGGGACAGGGACCCTATGGCTACACCTTC. Amino acids: CASSLGQGPYGYTF.

In nucleotides, the CDR3 is TGTGCCAGCAGCTCCCCCTCCAGCGGGGTCTCCTACGAGCAGTACTTC. Protein product: CASSSPSSGVSYEQYF. The chain is built from TRBV13 and TRBJ2-7; 7 bases fit TRBD2. J gave up 0 bases and V 4 bases, and 9 bases lay outside the gene matches. The CDR3 sequence is 16 residues long. CDR1 PRHDT and CDR2 FYEKMQ come from the germline V gene (reference sequence).

The chain carries TRBV14 and TRBJ2-7, with TRBD1 matching over 7 bases. V dropped 5 bases and J dropped 5; count of bases not matched to a gene: 9. The CDR3 has 14 residues. The germline CDR1 and CDR2 sequences are SGHDN and FVKESK. The CDR3 spells CASSVQTGIHEQYF. The CDR3 bases are TGTGCCAGCAGCGTCCAGACAGGGATACACGAGCAGTACTTC.

The chain is built from TRBV30 and TRBJ2-5; the match to TRBD2 covers 7 bases. This CDR3 spans 15 amino acids. CDR1 and CDR2 (germline): GTSNPN, SVGIG (reference sequence). With V trimmed by 1 base and J by 0 bases, 5 bases remained unmatched. The CDR3 coding sequence is TGTGCCTGGAGTGACCCTAGCGGCTACCAAGAGACCCAGTACTTC. Protein product: CAWSDPSGYQETQYF.

The V gene is TRBV6-5, the J gene TRBJ1-2; 7 positions agree with TRBD1. V gave up 7 bases and J gave up 5 bases; unmatched junction bases: 13. Germline assignment: CDR1 MNHEY and CDR2 SVGAGI. This CDR3 is built from 15 residues. In DNA, the CDR3 is TGTGCCAGCATGTATAACAGGGGCTCGGGGTATGGCTACACCTTC. It yields the protein CASMYNRGSGYGYTF.

This chain connects TRBV5-1 to TRBJ2-3, with 9 bases identical to TRBD1. J was trimmed by 0 bases and V by 3 bases; bases with no gene match: 8. The CDR3 has 17 amino acids. From germline, CDR1 is SGHRS and CDR2 YFSETQ. CDR3: CASSWTGVYSSTDTQYF. The CDR3 DNA sequence: TGCGCCAGCAGCTGGACAGGGGTCTACTCTAGCACAGATACGCAGTATTTT.

This clone was found a few times. One end of the junction does not line up with germline, which may come from a read error. This chain links TRBV6-6 with TRBJ1-2, with 7 bases matching TRBD1. This CDR3 is built from 12 residues. CDR1 MNHNY and CDR2 SVGAGI come from the germline V gene (reference sequence). The CDR3 here is CASSSNSRDSSF. The CDR3 bases are TGTGCCAGCAGTTCCAATTCCCGGGACAGTTCCTTC.

J is TRBJ2-1 and V is TRBV6-4, with 12 positions matching TRBD2. V lost 6 bases, J lost 7 bases, and 7 bases stayed unmatched. The germline V gene encodes CDR1 MRHNA and CDR2 SNTAGT. The CDR3 extends over 15 amino acids. This CDR3 reads CASSLLAGGRNEQFF. CDR3 nucleotide sequence: TGTGCCAGCAGCCTTCTAGCGGGAGGGCGTAATGAGCAGTTCTTC.

The J gene is TRBJ2-1, the V gene TRBV7-9; 16 nucleotides match TRBD2. The CDR3 extends over 17 amino acids. Unmatched junction bases numbered 9, after V lost 4 bases and J lost 9 bases. The germline gives CDR1 SEHNR, CDR2 FQNEAQ (reference sequence). CDR3 loop: CASSYSGLAGGPGEQFF. The CDR3 region has the DNA TGTGCCAGCAGCTACTCGGGACTAGCGGGGGGGCCGGGTGAGCAGTTCTTC.

This chain connects TRBV7-9 to TRBJ1-5, with D possibly being TRBD1 (5 bases). The CDR3 spans 15 residues. V lost 5 bases and J lost 6, with 17 bases in between. Germline assignment: CDR1 SEHNR and CDR2 FQNEAQ (reference sequence). The CDR3: CASSLVGKGLQPQHF. In nucleotides, the CDR3 is TGTGCCAGCAGCCTCGTTGGTAAGGGGCTTCAGCCCCAGCATTTT.

The CDR3 DNA reads TGCGCCAGCAGCTTGGCGAGATCCAATGAGCAGTTCTTC. Its protein is CASSLARSNEQFF. The chain has TRBV5-1 and TRBJ2-1; D ambiguous. Trimming stripped 0 bases from V and 6 bases from J, with 7 bases between. The V gene's germline CDR1 is SGHRS and CDR2 YFSETQ. This CDR3 is 13 amino acids long.

The chain combines TRBV11-1 with TRBJ2-7; 7 nucleotides align to TRBD1. The V segment lost 0 bases and the J segment 4 bases; nucleotides outside the gene matches: 0. The CDR3 extends over 13 amino acids. In germline, CDR1 is SGHAT, CDR2 FQDESV (reference sequence). CDR3 protein: CASSLADRYEQYF. The CDR3 coding sequence is TGTGCCAGCAGCTTAGCGGACAGGTACGAGCAGTACTTC. Combining the CDR3 with reference TRBV11-1 and TRBJ2-7 gives the whole variable domain EAEVAQSPRYKITEKSQAVAFWCDPISGHATLYWYRQILGQGPELLVQFQDESVVDDSQLPKDRFSAERLKGVDSTLKIQPAELGDSAMYLCASSLADRYEQYFGPGTRLTVT.